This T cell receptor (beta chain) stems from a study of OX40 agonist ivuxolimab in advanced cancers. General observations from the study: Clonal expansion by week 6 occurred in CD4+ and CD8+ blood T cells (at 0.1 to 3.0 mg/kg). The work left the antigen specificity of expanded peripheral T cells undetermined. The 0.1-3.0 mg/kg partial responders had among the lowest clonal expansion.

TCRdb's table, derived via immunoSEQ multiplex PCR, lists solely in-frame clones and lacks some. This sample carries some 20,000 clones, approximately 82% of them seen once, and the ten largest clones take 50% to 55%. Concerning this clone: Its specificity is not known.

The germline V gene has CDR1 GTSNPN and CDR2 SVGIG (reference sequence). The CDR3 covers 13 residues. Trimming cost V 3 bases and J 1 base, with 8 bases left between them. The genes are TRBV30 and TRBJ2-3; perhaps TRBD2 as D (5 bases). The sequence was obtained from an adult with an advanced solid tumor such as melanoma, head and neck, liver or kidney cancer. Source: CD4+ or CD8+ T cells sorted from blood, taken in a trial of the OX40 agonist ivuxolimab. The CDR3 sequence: CAWSPAGTDTQYF. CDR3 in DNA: TGTGCCTGGAGCCCAGCGGGCACAGATACGCAGTATTTT. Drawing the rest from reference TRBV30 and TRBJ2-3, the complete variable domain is SQTIHQWPATLVQPVGSPLSLECTVEGTSNPNLYWYRQAAGRGLQLLFYSVGIGQISSEVPQNLSASRPQDRQFILSSKKLLLSDSGFYLCAWSPAGTDTQYFGPGTRLTVL.